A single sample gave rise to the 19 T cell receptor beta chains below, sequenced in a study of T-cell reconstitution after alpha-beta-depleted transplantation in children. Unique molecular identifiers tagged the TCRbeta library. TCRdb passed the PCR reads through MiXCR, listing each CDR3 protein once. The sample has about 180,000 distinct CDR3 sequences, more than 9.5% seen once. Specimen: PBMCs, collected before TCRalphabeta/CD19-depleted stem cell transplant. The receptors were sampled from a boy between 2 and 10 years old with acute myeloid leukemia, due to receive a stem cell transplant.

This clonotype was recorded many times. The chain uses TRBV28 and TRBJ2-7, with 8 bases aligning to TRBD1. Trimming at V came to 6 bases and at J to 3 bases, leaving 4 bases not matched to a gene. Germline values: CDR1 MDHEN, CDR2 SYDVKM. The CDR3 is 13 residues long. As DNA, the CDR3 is TGTGCCAGCAGGATTGGACAGGGCTACGAGCAGTACTTC. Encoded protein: CASRIGQGYEQYF.

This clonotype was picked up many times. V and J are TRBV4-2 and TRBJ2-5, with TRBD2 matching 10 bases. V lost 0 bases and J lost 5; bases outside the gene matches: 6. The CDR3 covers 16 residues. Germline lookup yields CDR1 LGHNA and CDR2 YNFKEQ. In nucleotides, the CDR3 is TGTGCCAGCAGCCAAGAAGCGGTAGCGGGGGGTGAGACCCAGTACTTC. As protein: CASSQEAVAGGETQYF.

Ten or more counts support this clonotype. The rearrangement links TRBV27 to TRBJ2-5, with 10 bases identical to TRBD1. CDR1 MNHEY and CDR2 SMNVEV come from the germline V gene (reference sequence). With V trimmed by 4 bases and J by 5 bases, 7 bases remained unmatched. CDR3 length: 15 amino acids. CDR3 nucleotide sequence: TGTGCCAGCAGTTCCCTGACAGGGGGCATGGAGACCCAGTACTTC. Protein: CASSSLTGGMETQYF.

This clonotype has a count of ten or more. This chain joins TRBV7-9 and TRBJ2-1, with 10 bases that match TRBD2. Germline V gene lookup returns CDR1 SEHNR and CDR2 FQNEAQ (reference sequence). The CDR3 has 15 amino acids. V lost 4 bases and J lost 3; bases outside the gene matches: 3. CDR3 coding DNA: TGTGCCAGCAGCTCCGGGACTAGCGACTACAATGAGCAGTTCTTC. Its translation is CASSSGTSDYNEQFF.

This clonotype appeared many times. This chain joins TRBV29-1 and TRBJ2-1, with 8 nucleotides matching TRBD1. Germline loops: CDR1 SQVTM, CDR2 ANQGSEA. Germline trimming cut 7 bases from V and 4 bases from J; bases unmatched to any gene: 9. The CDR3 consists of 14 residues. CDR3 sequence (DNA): TGCAGCGCCTCCGGGACAGGAGTGTACAATGAGCAGTTCTTC. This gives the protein CSASGTGVYNEQFF.

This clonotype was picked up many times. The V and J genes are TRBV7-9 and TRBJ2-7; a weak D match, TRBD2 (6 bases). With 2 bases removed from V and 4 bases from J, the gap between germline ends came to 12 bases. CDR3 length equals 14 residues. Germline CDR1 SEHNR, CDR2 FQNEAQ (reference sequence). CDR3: CASSLSRGSYEQYF. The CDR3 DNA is TGTGCCAGCAGCTTATCCCGGGGGTCGTACGAGCAGTACTTC.

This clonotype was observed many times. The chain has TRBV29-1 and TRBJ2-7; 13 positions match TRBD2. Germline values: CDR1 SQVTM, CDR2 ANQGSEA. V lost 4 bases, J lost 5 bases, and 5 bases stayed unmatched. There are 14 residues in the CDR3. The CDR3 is CSVVGLAGVDEQYF. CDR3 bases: TGCAGCGTTGTAGGACTAGCGGGAGTCGACGAGCAGTACTTC.

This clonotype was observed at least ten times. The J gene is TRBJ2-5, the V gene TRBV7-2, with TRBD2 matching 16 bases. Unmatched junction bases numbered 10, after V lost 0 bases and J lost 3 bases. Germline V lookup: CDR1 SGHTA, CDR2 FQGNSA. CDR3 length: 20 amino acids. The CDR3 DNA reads TGTGCCAGCAGCTTAGCGCTGGGACTAGCGGGGGGGACCCATAAAGAGACCCAGTACTTC. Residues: CASSLALGLAGGTHKETQYF. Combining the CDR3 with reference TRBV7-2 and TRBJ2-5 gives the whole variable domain GAGVSQSPSNKVTEKGKDVELRCDPISGHTALYWYRQSLGQGLEFLIYFQGNSAPDKSGLPSDRFSAERTGGSVSTLTIQRTQQEDSAVYLCASSLALGLAGGTHKETQYFGPGTRLLVL.

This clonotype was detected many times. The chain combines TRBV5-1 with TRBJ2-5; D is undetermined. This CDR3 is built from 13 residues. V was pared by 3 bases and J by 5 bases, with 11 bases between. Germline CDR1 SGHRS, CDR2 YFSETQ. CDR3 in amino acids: CASSSLGPETQYF. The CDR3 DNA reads TGCGCCAGCAGCTCCCTAGGACCGGAGACCCAGTACTTC.

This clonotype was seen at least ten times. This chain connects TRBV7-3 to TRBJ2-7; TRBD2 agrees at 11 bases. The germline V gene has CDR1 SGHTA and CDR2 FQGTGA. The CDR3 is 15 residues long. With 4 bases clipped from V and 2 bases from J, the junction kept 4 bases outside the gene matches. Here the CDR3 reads CASSSLAGGPYEQYF. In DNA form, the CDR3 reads TGTGCCAGCAGCTCCTTAGCGGGAGGGCCCTACGAGCAGTACTTC. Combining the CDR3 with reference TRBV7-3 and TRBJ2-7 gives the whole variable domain GAGVSQTPSNKVTEKGKYVELRCDPISGHTALYWYRQSLGQGPEFLIYFQGTGAADDSGLPNDRFFAVRPEGSVSTLKIQRTERGDSAVYLCASSSLAGGPYEQYFGPGTRLTVT.

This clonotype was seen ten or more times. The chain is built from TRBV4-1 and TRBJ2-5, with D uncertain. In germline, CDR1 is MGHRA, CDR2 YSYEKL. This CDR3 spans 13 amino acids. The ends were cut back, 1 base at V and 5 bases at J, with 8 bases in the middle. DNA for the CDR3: TGCGCCAGCAGCCAAGTACCGCTGGAGACCCAGTACTTC. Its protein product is CASSQVPLETQYF.

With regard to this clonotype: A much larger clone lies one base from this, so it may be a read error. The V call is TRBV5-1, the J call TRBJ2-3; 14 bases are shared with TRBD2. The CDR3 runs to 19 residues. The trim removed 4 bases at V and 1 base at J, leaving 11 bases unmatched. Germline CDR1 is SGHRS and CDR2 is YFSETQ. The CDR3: CASSPRLAGGPGGTDTQYF. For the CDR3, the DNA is TGCGCCAGCAGCCCCAGACTAGCGGGAGGGCCGGGAGGCACAGATACGCAGTATTTT. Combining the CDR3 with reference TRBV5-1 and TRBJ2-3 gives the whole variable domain KAGVTQTPRYLIKTRGQQVTLSCSPISGHRSVSWYQQTPGQGLQFLFEYFSETQRNKGNFPGRFSGRQFSNSRSEMNVSTLELGDSALYLCASSPRLAGGPGGTDTQYFGPGTRLTVL.

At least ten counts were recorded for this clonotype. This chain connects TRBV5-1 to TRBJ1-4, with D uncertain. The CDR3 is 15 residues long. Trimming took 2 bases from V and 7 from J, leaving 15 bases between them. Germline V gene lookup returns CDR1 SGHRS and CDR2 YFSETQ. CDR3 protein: CASSLEPGAREKLFF. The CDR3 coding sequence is TGCGCCAGCAGCTTAGAACCGGGAGCACGTGAAAAACTGTTTTTT.

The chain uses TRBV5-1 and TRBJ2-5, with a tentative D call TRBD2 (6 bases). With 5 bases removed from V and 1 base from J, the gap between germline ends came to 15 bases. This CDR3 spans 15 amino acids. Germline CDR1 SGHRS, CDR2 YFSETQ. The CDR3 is CASSPAGTSQETQYF. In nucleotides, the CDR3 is TGCGCCAGCAGTCCAGCGGGCACCAGCCAAGAGACCCAGTACTTC.

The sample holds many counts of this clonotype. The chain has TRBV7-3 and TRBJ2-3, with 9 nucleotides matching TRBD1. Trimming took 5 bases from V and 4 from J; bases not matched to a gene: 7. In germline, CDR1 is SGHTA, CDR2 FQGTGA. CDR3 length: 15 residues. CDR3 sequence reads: CASSATGGSADTQYF. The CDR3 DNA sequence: TGTGCCAGCAGCGCAACAGGGGGCTCCGCAGATACGCAGTATTTT.

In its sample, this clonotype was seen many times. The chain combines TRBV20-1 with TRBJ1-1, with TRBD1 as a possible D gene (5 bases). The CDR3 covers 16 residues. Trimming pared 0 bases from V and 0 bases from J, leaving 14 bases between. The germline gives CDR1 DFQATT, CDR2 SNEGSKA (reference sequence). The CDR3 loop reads CSARDHETALNTEAFF. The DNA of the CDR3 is TGCAGTGCTAGAGATCACGAGACAGCCTTGAACACTGAAGCTTTCTTT.

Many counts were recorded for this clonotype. DNA for the CDR3: TGTGCCTGGAGTGTACCCGCCAGGGGTTTCACTGAAGCTTTCTTT. It codes for CAWSVPARGFTEAFF. This chain joins TRBV30 and TRBJ1-1, with D perhaps TRBD1 (6 bases). Between the trimmed V and J ends, which lost 0 bases and 4 bases, there was a span of 15 bases. Germline CDR1 is GTSNPN and CDR2 is SVGIG (reference sequence). This CDR3 is built from 15 residues.

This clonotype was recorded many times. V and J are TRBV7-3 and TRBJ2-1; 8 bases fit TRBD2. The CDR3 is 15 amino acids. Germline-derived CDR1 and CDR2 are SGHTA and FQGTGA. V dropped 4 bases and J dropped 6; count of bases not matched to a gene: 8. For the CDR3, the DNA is TGTGCCAGCAGCTCCCGGGGGGGCCCGGGCAATGAGCAGTTCTTC. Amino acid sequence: CASSSRGGPGNEQFF.

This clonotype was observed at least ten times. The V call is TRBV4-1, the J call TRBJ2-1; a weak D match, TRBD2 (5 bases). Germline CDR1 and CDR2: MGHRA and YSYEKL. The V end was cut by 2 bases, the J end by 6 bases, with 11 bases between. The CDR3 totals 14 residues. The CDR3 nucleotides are TGCGCCAGCAGCCAATCGGACTCCCGCAATGAGCAGTTCTTC. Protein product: CASSQSDSRNEQFF.